Following are 6 T cell receptor beta chains from one sample sequenced in a study of shared clonotypes between healthy human individuals. Sequenced by immunoSEQ multiplex PCR; TCRdb stores in-frame clones only, minus some. The repertoire consists of under 1,900,000 clones, with about 98.5% occurring once and the leading ten covering 0.36%. The source material was naive CD4+ T cells sorted from blood. Subset: CD45RA+ positively selected. These receptor sequences come from a man aged 25-40 years in good health.

The J gene is TRBJ1-5, the V gene TRBV9; possibly TRBD1 for D (5 bases). Trimming took off 0 bases at V and 5 bases at J, with 9 bases between the two ends. The CDR3 has 14 amino acids. The germline V gene encodes CDR1 SGDLS and CDR2 YYNGEE. The CDR3 DNA reads as TGTGCCAGCAGCGTAGGGGGGTCCGATCAGCCCCAGCATTTT. Protein sequence: CASSVGGSDQPQHF.

The count of this clone is one. V gene TRBV5-1 combines with J gene TRBJ2-7; TRBD1 matches 8 bases. J was trimmed by 3 bases and V by 2 bases; bases with no gene match: 4. CDR1 and CDR2 from the germline V gene are SGHRS and YFSETQ. The CDR3 spans 14 residues. Here the CDR3 DNA reads TGCGCCAGCAGCTTAATAACAGGGGGCTACGAGCAGTACTTC. Its protein is CASSLITGGYEQYF.

The genes are TRBV28 and TRBJ1-1, with D perhaps TRBD1 (6 bases). There are 14 residues in the CDR3. The germline CDR1 and CDR2 sequences are MDHEN and SYDVKM. Trimming took 2 bases from V and 3 from J, leaving 10 bases between them. CDR3 DNA sequence: TGTGCCAGCAGTTTAGGGGGGCTTCACACTGAAGCTTTCTTT. It yields the protein CASSLGGLHTEAFF.

The chain couples TRBV19 to TRBJ2-2; 9 bases map to TRBD1. CDR3 size: 16 residues. Germline CDR1 reads LNHDA; CDR2 reads SQIVND (reference sequence). The J segment lost 5 bases and the V segment lost 5 bases, leaving 9 bases of the junction unmatched. The CDR3 bases are TGTGCCAGTAGTTCGGGACAGGGCCAAGGAACCGGGGAGCTGTTTTTT. It yields the protein CASSSGQGQGTGELFF.

The chain is built from TRBV28 and TRBJ2-7, with D possibly matching TRBD1 (5 bases). The CDR3 has 14 residues. Germline V gives CDR1 MDHEN, CDR2 SYDVKM. V dropped 6 bases and J dropped 2 bases, with 14 bases sitting between them. CDR3: CASRATGEPYEQYF. The CDR3 DNA sequence: TGTGCCAGCAGGGCTACAGGTGAACCCTACGAGCAGTACTTC.

CDR3 loop: CSVTSGSYNEQFF. The DNA for the CDR3 is TGCAGCGTTACTAGCGGGTCCTACAATGAGCAGTTCTTC. The chain links TRBV29-1 to TRBJ2-1; 9 positions agree with TRBD2. The V and J ends lost 5 bases and 1 base, in that order; junction bases with no gene match: 0. Germline values: CDR1 SQVTM, CDR2 ANQGSEA. The CDR3 runs to 13 residues.